These T cell receptor beta chains were read from a single sample in a study of blood T cells in healthy people across ages. One entry per CDR3 protein results from TCRdb running MiXCR on the 5' RACE reads. The table records fewer than 750,000 distinct CDR3 sequences, around 48% of them present only once. The sequencing sample was made of blood. The receptors derive from an older man in good health. Each CDR3 is given without its conserved first and last residue.

V gene,CDR3 protein
TRBV28,ASSSPSQATEAF
TRBV5-1,ASSLPTSGGASTDTQY
TRBV20-1,SASGTGGSEAF
TRBV7-2,ASSAGLAPREQF
TRBV4-3,ASSQDLGGNEQY
TRBV5-1,ASSGRPGANEKLF
TRBV20-1,SARPTSGAYNEQF
TRBV2,ASMRSGSLYEQY
TRBV5-1,ASSGTDGRYEQY
TRBV7-6,ASSTHSYEQY
TRBV7-2,ASSLLATNEKLF
TRBV7-2,ASSSLLYEQY
TRBV5-5,ASGRLKNEQF
TRBV7-9,SSRSDGNSPLH
TRBV6-5,ASSYSMGSRSTGYT
TRBV9,ASSVDPGLAGGEQF
TRBV10-3,AITKGLAGRQEQY
TRBV20-1,SASGSSWGTDTQY
TRBV6-1,ASSARQNRQGGPLH
TRBV9,ASSVVKGQGHEQY
TRBV12-3/TRBV12-4,ASSSVVEAF
TRBV18,ASSPDRFDSPLH
TRBV18,ASSGQRGTSSYEQY
TRBV5-1,ASSRTGTGRDEQY
TRBV6-2/TRBV6-3,ASSYRGTNYEQY
TRBV5-1,ASSLRGAAYQETQY
TRBV7-9,ASSLLGGGSRPSSYEQY
TRBV6-2/TRBV6-3,ASSYQGWGTDTQY
TRBV7-9,ASSLTQLVETQY
TRBV20-1,SASGTKNTEAF
TRBV6-5,ASSRDRGRSSYGYT
TRBV10-3,ASQEGVSYNEQY
TRBV29-1,SVRGGSRDNEQF
TRBV4-2,ASSQVGGGDSPLH
TRBV3-1,ASSRTRTSGGVTDTQY
TRBV12-3/TRBV12-4,ASSSNGGRTANYGYT
TRBV2,ASSETTTIKDQPQH
TRBV3-1,ASSQAVSIASPLH
TRBV12-3/TRBV12-4,ASSLTPTGKESSYNSPLH
TRBV7-2,ATALLRSNEQF
TRBV6-5,ASSPGQMGYNEQY
TRBV7-2,ASSRGLAGETQY
TRBV6-2/TRBV6-3,ASSYRPSGGYNEQF
TRBV20-1,SARPVNSPLH